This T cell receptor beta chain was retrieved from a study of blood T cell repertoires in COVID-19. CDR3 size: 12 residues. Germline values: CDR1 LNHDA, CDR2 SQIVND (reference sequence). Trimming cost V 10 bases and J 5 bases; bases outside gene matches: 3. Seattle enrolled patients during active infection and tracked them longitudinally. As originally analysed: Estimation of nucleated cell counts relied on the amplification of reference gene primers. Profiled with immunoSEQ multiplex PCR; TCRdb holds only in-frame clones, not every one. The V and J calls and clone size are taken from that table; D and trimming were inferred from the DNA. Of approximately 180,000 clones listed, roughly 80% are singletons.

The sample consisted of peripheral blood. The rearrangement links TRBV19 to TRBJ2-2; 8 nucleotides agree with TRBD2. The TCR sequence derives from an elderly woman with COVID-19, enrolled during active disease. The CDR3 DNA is TGTGCCACGGGGGGGCTTACCGGGGAGCTGTTTTTT. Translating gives CATGGLTGELFF.